Listed below are T cell receptor beta chains from one sample, sequenced in a study of T cells after yellow fever vaccination. TCRdb re-analysed the 5' RACE reads in MiXCR, keeping a single row per CDR3 protein. This table holds roughly 96,000 distinct CDR3 sequences, roughly 10% found once. The input for sequencing was CD8+ T cells not binding an NS4B(214-222) dextramer, sorted from PBMCs, taken less than 18 days after the first yellow fever vaccination. Source of these receptors: a young man who received the YFV17D yellow fever vaccine. CDR3s include the opening cysteine and the closing phenylalanine or tryptophan. D genes are given only for firm matches. Size tells how often a clone was seen (once, few, many) or the class of an expanded clone, and some rows leave it out.

>TRBJ1-1|.|TRBV4-1|TRBD1
TGCGCCAGCAGCCAAGTTTGGGCAGGGGGATGGACTGAAGCTTTCTTT
CASSQVWAGGWTEAFF
>TRBJ2-3|few|TRBV19|TRBD1
TGTGCCAGTAGTCCCAGCCCTGGGACAGGGGAGCTCCCGGATACGCAGTATTTT
CASSPSPGTGELPDTQYF
>TRBJ2-3|.|TRBV5-4|TRBD2
TGTGCCAGCACCGACGGCGGGAGGCTAGCGGGGGTGGATACGCAGTATTTT
CASTDGGRLAGVDTQYF
>TRBJ2-7|.|TRBV30|.
TGTGCCTGGAGTCAGGGAAACTACGAGCAGTACTTC
CAWSQGNYEQYF
>TRBJ2-7|.|TRBV5-1|TRBD2
TGCGCCAGCAGCTTGGAGGGTAGCGGGGGACCCTACGAGCAGTACTTC
CASSLEGSGGPYEQYF
>TRBJ2-3|many|TRBV10-3|TRBD2
TGTGCCATCAGAGGACTAGCGGGGGCCCTCACAGATACGCAGTATTTT
CAIRGLAGALTDTQYF
>TRBJ2-1|.|TRBV5-1|.
TGCGCCAGCAGCTTGGCCGGACTCCAATACGACAATGAGCAGTTCTTC
CASSLAGLQYDNEQFF
>TRBJ1-1|few|TRBV15|.
TGTGCCACCCGGGGCAGGGATTATTGGGAGGACACTGAAGCTTTCTTT
CATRGRDYWEDTEAFF
>TRBJ2-3|.|TRBV12-3/TRBV12-4|.
TGTGCCATGGGGGGAGGAGATACGCAGTATTTT
CAMGGGDTQYF
>TRBJ2-1|many|TRBV11-2|.
TGTGCCAGCAGCGGAGAAAATTTAGAGCAGTTCTTC
CASSGENLEQFF
>TRBJ2-1|few|TRBV11-2|.
TGTGCCAGCAGCTTAGGACGGGCGGGTTCTTACAATGAGCAGTTCTTC
CASSLGRAGSYNEQFF
>TRBJ1-2|few|TRBV5-1|TRBD1
TGCGCCAGCAGCTTACGACAGGGCCCTGGCTACACCTTC
CASSLRQGPGYTF
>TRBJ2-7|.|TRBV11-2|.
TGTGCCAGCAGCCCAACGGGGACACCATACGAGCAGTACTTC
CASSPTGTPYEQYF
>TRBJ2-1|few|TRBV5-1|.
TGCGCCAGCAGCTTGGCCAGGGTTCTTGGACAAAATGAGCAGTTCTTC
CASSLARVLGQNEQFF
>TRBJ2-3|.|TRBV7-6|TRBD2
TGTGCCAGCAGCTTGACTAGCGGGGGGGCCACAGATACGCAGTATTTT
CASSLTSGGATDTQYF
>TRBJ2-1|.|TRBV27|TRBD2
TGTGCCAGCAGCTATGGCCTAGCGGGGAAAAATGAGCAGTTCTTC
CASSYGLAGKNEQFF
>TRBJ2-7|few|TRBV28|TRBD1
TGTGCCAGCAGTCCCCGGACAGGGCGTTCCTACGAGCAGTACTTC
CASSPRTGRSYEQYF
>TRBJ2-5|few|TRBV4-1|.
TGCGCCAGCAGAGAGTTCCCCGGTCCTGGGGAGACCCAGTACTTC
CASREFPGPGETQYF
>TRBJ2-2|few|TRBV12-3/TRBV12-4|.
TGTGCCAGCAGTTGGGCAGCGAACACCGGGGAGCTGTTTTTT
CASSWAANTGELFF
>TRBJ1-2|.|TRBV24-1|.
TGTGCCACCAGTGACCGCTACGGACAGATTTACACCTTC
CATSDRYGQIYTF
>TRBJ2-2|few|TRBV7-6|.
TGTGCCAGCAGCTCGACAGTCGCGAACACCGGGGAGCTGTTTTTT
CASSSTVANTGELFF
>TRBJ2-4|.|TRBV6-2/TRBV6-3|TRBD1
TGTGCCAGCAGTTACTCGGGGACAGACATTCAGTACTTC
CASSYSGTDIQYF
>TRBJ2-5|many|TRBV4-1|.
TGCGCCAGCAGACTTCAAGGGGGAGAGACCCAGTACTTC
CASRLQGGETQYF
>TRBJ1-5|many|TRBV4-3|.
TGCGCCAGCAGCCAAGATACGTCGGGGACGGAGCCCCAGCATTTT
CASSQDTSGTEPQHF
>TRBJ2-7|.|TRBV28|TRBD1
TGTGCCAGCAGTTTCAGGGACAGGGAGACGTACGAGCAGTACTTC
CASSFRDRETYEQYF
>TRBJ1-5|.|TRBV27|TRBD1
TGTGCCAGCAGCCCCGACAGGGGGGCTCAGCCCCAGCATTTT
CASSPDRGAQPQHF
>TRBJ2-5|few|TRBV27|.
TGTGCCAGCAGTTTTTCGCAGACGGAGACCCAGTACTTC
CASSFSQTETQYF
>TRBJ1-2|many|TRBV5-1|TRBD1
TGCGCCAGCAGCTTATTAGGTACGGACTTGACAGGGGACCATGGCTACACCTTC
CASSLLGTDLTGDHGYTF
>TRBJ1-3|few|TRBV7-9|.
TGTGCCAGCAGCTCCGACCGCTCTGGAAACACCATATATTTT
CASSSDRSGNTIYF
>TRBJ1-1|once|TRBV7-2|.
TGTGCCAGCAGCCCCCACACCATCACTGAAGCTTTCTTT
CASSPHTITEAFF
>TRBJ2-2|.|TRBV3-1|.
TGTGCCAGCAGCCAAGACGGACAGTTCACCGGGGAGCTGTTTTTT
CASSQDGQFTGELFF
>TRBJ1-5|.|TRBV7-8|TRBD1
TGTGCCAGCAGCTTCGATGGACAGGGCCGTCAGCCCCAGCATTTT
CASSFDGQGRQPQHF
>TRBJ1-1|.|TRBV4-1|.
TGCGCCAGCAGCCAGACGACAGTGGCTGAAGCTTTCTTT
CASSQTTVAEAFF
>TRBJ2-5|many|TRBV29-1|.
TGCAGCGTTGTCCTCCAGGGGACCCAAGAGACCCAGTACTTC
CSVVLQGTQETQYF
>TRBJ1-2|.|TRBV21-1|.
TGTGCCAGCAGCAAAGAAGGGGCCCACTATGGCTACACCTTC
CASSKEGAHYGYTF
>TRBJ1-5|few|TRBV4-1|.
TGCGCCAGCAGCTATCAAGGAGGGAGGGATCAGCCCCAGCATTTT
CASSYQGGRDQPQHF
>TRBJ2-7|.|TRBV10-3|TRBD2
TGTGCCATCAGACTAGCGGGGGGTTCCTACGAGCAGTACTTC
CAIRLAGGSYEQYF
>TRBJ2-7|.|TRBV6-5|TRBD2
TGTGCCAGCAGTTACTTAGCGGGAAGGGCATCCTACGAGCAGTACTTC
CASSYLAGRASYEQYF
>TRBJ1-1|.|TRBV11-2|.
TGTGCCAGCAGCTGGGCGAACACTGAAGCTTTCTTT
CASSWANTEAFF
>TRBJ2-1|.|TRBV11-2|.
TGTGCCAGCAGCTCTCCAGACAGAGGTCTGTACTCCTACAATGAGCAGTTCTTC
CASSSPDRGLYSYNEQFF
>TRBJ2-4|few|TRBV6-1|.
TGTGCCAGCAGCCCCCTGGGGGGCGGACTTCTTAACATTCAGTACTTC
CASSPLGGGLLNIQYF
>TRBJ2-2|.|TRBV5-4|.
TGTGCCAGCAGCTTTAAGCCGCGGGAGCTGTTTTTT
CASSFKPRELFF
>TRBJ2-5|few|TRBV11-2|TRBD2
TGTGCCAGCAGCTCCATAGCGGGGGCTCGGGAGACCCAGTACTTC
CASSSIAGARETQYF
>TRBJ2-7|.|TRBV3-1|.
TGTGCCAGCAGCCAAGATGGGGGTCCACCCTACGAGCAGTACTTC
CASSQDGGPPYEQYF
>TRBJ1-1|many|TRBV20-1|.
TGCAGTGCTCAAACGATCGAGGAGAACACTGAAGCTTTCTTT
CSAQTIEENTEAFF
>TRBJ1-2|few|TRBV7-6|.
TGTGCCAGCAGCTTAGATCTCCAGGGTCTGGCCTATGGCTACACCTTC
CASSLDLQGLAYGYTF
>TRBJ2-3|few|TRBV9|TRBD1
TGTGCCAGCAGCGGAATGGGGACAGGGTACACAGATACGCAGTATTTT
CASSGMGTGYTDTQYF
>TRBJ2-2|few|TRBV12-3/TRBV12-4|TRBD2
TGTGCCAGCAGTTTAGTTCGGGGGGGCTCCGGGGAGCTGTTTTTT
CASSLVRGGSGELFF
>TRBJ2-5|few|TRBV4-1|.
TGCGCCAGCAGCCAAGCCGGGCCCAGGGTTCAAGAGACCCAGTACTTC
CASSQAGPRVQETQYF
>TRBJ2-5|.|TRBV7-3|TRBD1
TGTGCCAGCAGCTTAGGAGCAGGGGGCTCTAGGGAGACCCAGTACTTC
CASSLGAGGSRETQYF
>TRBJ2-3|few|TRBV20-1|TRBD2
TGCAGTGCTAATACACGGGAGGCGTGGCCCGGGGATACGCAGTATTTT
CSANTREAWPGDTQYF
>TRBJ1-1|.|TRBV6-2/TRBV6-3|.
TGTGCCAGCAGTCATACACAGGGAATCGGCACTGAAGCTTTCTTT
CASSHTQGIGTEAFF
>TRBJ2-2|.|TRBV20-1|TRBD2
TGCAGTGCTCCTTTTCACGGGGGGGCCGTCGGGGAGCTGTTTTTT
CSAPFHGGAVGELFF
>TRBJ2-7|.|TRBV19|.
TGTGCCAGTAACGACGGCCTCTCCTACGAGCAGTACTTC
CASNDGLSYEQYF
>TRBJ1-5|.|TRBV19|.
TGTGCCAGTAGTATTTCCGGCAATCAGCCCCAGCATTTT
CASSISGNQPQHF
>TRBJ2-2|many|TRBV12-3/TRBV12-4|.
TGTGCCAGCAGTTTCGCGCCTGGCACCGGGGAGCTGTTTTTT
CASSFAPGTGELFF
>TRBJ2-1|few|TRBV7-2|TRBD2
TGTGCCAGCAGCCCGGGACTAGCGGGGGCCAATGAGCAGTTCTTC
CASSPGLAGANEQFF
>TRBJ1-1|few|TRBV7-9|.
TGTGCCAGCAGCCTACAGGCTATGAACACTGAAGCTTTCTTT
CASSLQAMNTEAFF
>TRBJ2-5|.|TRBV20-1|.
TGCAGTGCTAGGAGAAACGACCCAAGGAGTGCGACCCAGTACTTC
CSARRNDPRSATQYF
>TRBJ2-1|.|TRBV7-2|TRBD1
TGTGCCAGCAGCTTAGTACAGGGTGACAGGGATGAGCAGTTCTTC
CASSLVQGDRDEQFF